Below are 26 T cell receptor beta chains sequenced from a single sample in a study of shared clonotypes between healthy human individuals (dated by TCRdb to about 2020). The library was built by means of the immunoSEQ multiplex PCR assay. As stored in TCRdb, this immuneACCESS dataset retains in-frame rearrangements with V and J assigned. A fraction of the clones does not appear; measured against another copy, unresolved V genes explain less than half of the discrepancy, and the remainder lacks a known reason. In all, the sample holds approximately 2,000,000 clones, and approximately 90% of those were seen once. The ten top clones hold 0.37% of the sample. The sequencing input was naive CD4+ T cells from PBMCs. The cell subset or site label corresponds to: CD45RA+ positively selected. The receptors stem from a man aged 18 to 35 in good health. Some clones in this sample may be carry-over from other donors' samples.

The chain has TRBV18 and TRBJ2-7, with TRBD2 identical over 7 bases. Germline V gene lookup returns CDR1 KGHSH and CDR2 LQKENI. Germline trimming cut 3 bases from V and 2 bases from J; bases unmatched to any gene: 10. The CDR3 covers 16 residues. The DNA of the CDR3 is TGTGCCAGCTCACCCTCCCCGGGGGGTGCTACCTACGAGCAGTACTTC. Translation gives CASSPSPGGATYEQYF. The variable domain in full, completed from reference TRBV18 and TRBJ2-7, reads NAGVMQNPRHLVRRRGQEARLRCSPMKGHSHVYWYRQLPEEGLKFMVYLQKENIIDESGMPKERFSAEFPKEGPSILRIQQVVRGDSAAYFCASSPSPGGATYEQYFGPGTRLTVT.

The CDR3 DNA follows: TGTGCCAGCGGGAATCACAGGGCTTCCGGCTACACCTTC. Its translation: CASGNHRASGYTF. This rearrangement joins TRBV28 to TRBJ1-2; weak D call: TRBD1 (6 bases). The CDR3 is made up of 13 amino acids. V lost 8 bases, J lost 8 bases, and 18 bases lay in between. Germline V gene sequence: CDR1 MDHEN, CDR2 SYDVKM.

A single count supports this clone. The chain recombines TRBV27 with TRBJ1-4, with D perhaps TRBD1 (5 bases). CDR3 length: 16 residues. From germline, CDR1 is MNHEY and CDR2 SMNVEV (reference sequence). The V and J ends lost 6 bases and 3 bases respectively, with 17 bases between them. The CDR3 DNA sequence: TGTGCCAGCAGCTCCTCGCCAGGGCGACCTAATGAAAAACTGTTTTTT. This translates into CASSSSPGRPNEKLFF.

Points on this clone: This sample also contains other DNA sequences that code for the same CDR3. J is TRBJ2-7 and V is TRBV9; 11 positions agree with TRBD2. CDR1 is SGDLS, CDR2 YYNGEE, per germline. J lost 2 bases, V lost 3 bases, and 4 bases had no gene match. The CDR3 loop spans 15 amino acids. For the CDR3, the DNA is TGTGCCAGCAGCGCGGGGACTAGCGGAACCTACGAGCAGTACTTC. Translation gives CASSAGTSGTYEQYF.

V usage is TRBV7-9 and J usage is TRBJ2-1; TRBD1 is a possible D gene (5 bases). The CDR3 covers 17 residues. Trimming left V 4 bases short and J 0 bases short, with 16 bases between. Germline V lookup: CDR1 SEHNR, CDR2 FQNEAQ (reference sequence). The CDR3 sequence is CASSSPSQGISYNEQFF. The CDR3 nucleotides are TGTGCCAGCAGCTCGCCCTCCCAGGGAATCTCCTACAATGAGCAGTTCTTC.

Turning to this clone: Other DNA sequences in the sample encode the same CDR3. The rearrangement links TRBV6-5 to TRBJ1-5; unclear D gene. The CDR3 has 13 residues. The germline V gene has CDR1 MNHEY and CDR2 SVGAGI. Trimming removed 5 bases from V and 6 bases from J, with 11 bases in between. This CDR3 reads CASSPGVGQPQHF. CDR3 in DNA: TGTGCCAGCAGTCCCGGGGTCGGTCAGCCCCAGCATTTT.

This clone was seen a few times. The CDR3 sequence: CASSSPGQVDGLFF. As DNA, the CDR3 is TGTGCCAGCAGCTCCCCGGGGCAGGTTGACGGTCTGTTTTTT. The rearrangement uses TRBV7-9 and TRBJ1-4, with D perhaps matching TRBD1 (5 bases). The CDR3 extends over 14 amino acids. V gave up 4 bases and J gave up 14 bases, with 20 bases separating them. Germline-derived CDR1 and CDR2 are SEHNR and FQNEAQ (reference sequence).

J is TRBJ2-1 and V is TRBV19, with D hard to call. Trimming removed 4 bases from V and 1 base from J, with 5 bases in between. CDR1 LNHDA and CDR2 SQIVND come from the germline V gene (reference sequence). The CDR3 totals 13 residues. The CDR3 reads CASSSQSYNEQFF. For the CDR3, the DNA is TGTGCCAGTAGTAGCCAGTCCTACAATGAGCAGTTCTTC.

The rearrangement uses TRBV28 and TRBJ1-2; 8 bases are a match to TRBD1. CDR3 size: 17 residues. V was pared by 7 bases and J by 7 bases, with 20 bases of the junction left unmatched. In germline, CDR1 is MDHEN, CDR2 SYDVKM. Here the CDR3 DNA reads TGTGCCAGCAACCTCCTTCGGGGGGCAGGGGGCGCTTTTGGCTACACCTTC. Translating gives CASNLLRGAGGAFGYTF.

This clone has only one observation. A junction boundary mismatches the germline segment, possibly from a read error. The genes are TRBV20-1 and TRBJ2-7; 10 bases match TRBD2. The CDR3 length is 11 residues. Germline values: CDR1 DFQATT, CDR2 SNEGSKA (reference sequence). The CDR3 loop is CSAPLSGRAWF. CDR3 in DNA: TGCAGTGCTCCCCTCAGCGGGAGGGCCTGGTTC.

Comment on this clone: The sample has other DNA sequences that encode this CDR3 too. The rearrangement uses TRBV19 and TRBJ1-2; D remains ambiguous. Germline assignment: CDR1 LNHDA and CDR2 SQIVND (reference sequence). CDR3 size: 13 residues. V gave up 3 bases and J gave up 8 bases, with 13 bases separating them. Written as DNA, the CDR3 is TGTGCCAGTAGTATTCCCGGGATCGGAGGCTACACCTTC. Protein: CASSIPGIGGYTF. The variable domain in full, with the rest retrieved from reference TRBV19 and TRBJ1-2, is DGGITQSPKYLFRKEGQNVTLSCEQNLNHDAMYWYRQDPGQGLRLIYYSQIVNDFQKGDIAEGYSVSREKKESFPLTVTSAQKNPTAFYLCASSIPGIGGYTFGSGTRLTVV.

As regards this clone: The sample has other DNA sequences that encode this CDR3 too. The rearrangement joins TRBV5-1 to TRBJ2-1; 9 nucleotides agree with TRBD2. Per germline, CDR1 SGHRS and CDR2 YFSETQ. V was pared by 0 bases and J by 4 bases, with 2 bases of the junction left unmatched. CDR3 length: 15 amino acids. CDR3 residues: CASSLGLADYNEQFF. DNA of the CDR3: TGCGCCAGCAGCTTGGGACTAGCGGATTACAATGAGCAGTTCTTC.

Here the CDR3 reads CASSYRERYYEQYF. CDR3 nucleotide sequence: TGTGCCAGCAGTTACCGTGAGCGGTACTACGAGCAGTACTTC. The chain has TRBV6-5 and TRBJ2-7, with D tentatively TRBD2 (5 bases). V was trimmed by 2 bases and J by 3 bases, leaving 11 bases between them. Germline CDR1 is MNHEY and CDR2 is SVGAGI. The CDR3 is 14 amino acids.

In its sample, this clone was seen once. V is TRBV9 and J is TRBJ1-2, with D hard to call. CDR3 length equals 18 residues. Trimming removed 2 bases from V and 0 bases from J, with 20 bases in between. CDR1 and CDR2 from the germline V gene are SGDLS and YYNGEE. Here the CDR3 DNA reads TGTGCCAGCAGCGTTGATCTTACGGCCTCCGGAGCTAACTATGGCTACACCTTC. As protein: CASSVDLTASGANYGYTF.

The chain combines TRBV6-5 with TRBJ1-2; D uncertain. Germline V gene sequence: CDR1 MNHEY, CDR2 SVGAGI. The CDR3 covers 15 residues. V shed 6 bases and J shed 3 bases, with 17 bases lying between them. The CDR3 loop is CASRTSYPGDYGYTF. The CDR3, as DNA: TGTGCCAGCAGAACCTCTTATCCGGGAGACTATGGCTACACCTTC.

In DNA form, the CDR3 reads TGCGCCAGCAGCTTGGTGAGTCTAGCGGCTCGGAACACCGGGGAGCTGTTTTTT. Its translation is CASSLVSLAARNTGELFF. The chain links TRBV5-1 to TRBJ2-2, with 7 bases that match TRBD2. The J segment lost 1 base and the V segment lost 0 bases, leaving 9 bases of the junction unmatched. The length of the CDR3 is 18 residues. Germline-derived CDR1 and CDR2 are SGHRS and YFSETQ. Full variable domain (rest looked up from reference TRBV5-1 and TRBJ2-2): KAGVTQTPRYLIKTRGQQVTLSCSPISGHRSVSWYQQTPGQGLQFLFEYFSETQRNKGNFPGRFSGRQFSNSRSEMNVSTLELGDSALYLCASSLVSLAARNTGELFFGEGSRLTVL.

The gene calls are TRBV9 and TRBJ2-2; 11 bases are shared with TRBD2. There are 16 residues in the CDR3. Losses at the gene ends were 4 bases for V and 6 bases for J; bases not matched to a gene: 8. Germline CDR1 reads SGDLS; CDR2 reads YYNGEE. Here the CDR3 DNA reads TGTGCCAGCAGCTCTATAGCGGGAGGGCCCCCCGGGGAGCTGTTTTTT. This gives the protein CASSSIAGGPPGELFF.

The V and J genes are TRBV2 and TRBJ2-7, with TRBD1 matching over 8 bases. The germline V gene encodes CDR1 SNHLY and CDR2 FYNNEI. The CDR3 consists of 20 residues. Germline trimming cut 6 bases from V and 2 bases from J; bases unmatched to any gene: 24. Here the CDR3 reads CASRPTTGQGMPSGPYEQYF. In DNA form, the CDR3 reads TGTGCCAGCAGGCCGACGACCGGACAGGGAATGCCCAGTGGGCCCTACGAGCAGTACTTC.

CDR3 sequence: CASSPQSGRTEAFF. DNA for the CDR3: TGTGCCAGCAGCCCTCAAAGTGGGAGGACTGAAGCTTTCTTT. The chain carries TRBV7-3 and TRBJ1-1; D is unclear. This CDR3 has 14 amino acids. V lost 5 bases and J lost 5, with 15 bases in between. Germline-derived CDR1 and CDR2 are SGHTA and FQGTGA.

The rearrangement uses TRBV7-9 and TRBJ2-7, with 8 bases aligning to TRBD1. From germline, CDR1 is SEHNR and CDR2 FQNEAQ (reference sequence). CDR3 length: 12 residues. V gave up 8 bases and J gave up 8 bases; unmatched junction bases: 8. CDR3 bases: TGTGCCAGCGAGGGACAGGAAAATCAGCAGTACTTC. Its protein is CASEGQENQQYF.

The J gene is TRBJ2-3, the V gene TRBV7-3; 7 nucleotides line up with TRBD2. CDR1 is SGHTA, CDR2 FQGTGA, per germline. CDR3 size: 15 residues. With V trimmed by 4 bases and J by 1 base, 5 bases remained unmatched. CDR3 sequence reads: CASSSTSLGTDTQYF. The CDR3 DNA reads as TGTGCCAGCAGCTCGACTAGCCTAGGCACAGATACGCAGTATTTT.

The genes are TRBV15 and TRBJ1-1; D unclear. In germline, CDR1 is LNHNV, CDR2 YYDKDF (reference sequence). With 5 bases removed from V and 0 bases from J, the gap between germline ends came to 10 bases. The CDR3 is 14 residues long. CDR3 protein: CATSAREVNTEAFF. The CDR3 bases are TGTGCCACCAGCGCCCGGGAGGTGAACACTGAAGCTTTCTTT.

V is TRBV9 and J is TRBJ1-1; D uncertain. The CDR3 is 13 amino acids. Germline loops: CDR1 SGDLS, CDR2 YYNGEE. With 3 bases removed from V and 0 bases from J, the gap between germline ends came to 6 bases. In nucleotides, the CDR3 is TGTGCCAGCAGCGATCAGGTGAACACTGAAGCTTTCTTT. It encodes CASSDQVNTEAFF.

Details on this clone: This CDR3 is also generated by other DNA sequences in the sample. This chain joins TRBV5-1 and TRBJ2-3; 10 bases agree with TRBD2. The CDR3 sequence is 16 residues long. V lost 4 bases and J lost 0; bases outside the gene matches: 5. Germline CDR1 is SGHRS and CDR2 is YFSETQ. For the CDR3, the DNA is TGCGCCAGCAGCCTCGGACTAGCGGCTAGCACAGATACGCAGTATTTT. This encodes CASSLGLAASTDTQYF.

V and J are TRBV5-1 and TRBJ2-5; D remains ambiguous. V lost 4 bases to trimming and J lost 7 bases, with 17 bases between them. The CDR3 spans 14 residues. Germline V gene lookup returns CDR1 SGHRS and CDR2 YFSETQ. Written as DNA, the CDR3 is TGCGCCAGCAGCCTCACGCCGACGTCGCGGACCCAGTACTTC. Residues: CASSLTPTSRTQYF.

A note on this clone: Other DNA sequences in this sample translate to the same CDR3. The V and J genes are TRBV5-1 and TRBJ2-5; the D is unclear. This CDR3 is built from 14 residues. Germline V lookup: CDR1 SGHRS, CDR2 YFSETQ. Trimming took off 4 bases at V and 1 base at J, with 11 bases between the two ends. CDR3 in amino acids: CASSPGASQETQYF. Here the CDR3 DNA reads TGCGCCAGCAGCCCCGGAGCCAGCCAAGAGACCCAGTACTTC.